These 3 T cell receptor beta chains were all obtained from the same sample, sequenced in a study of blood T cell repertoires in COVID-19. The repertoire was sequenced with immunoSEQ multiplex PCR; TCRdb's copy has only in-frame clones and lacks some. Among roughly 150,000 clones listed, around four fifths were seen once. The source material was peripheral blood. All receptors come from an elderly woman with COVID-19, enrolled during active disease.

This chain links TRBV5-6 with TRBJ1-4, with TRBD1 matching 7 bases. The CDR3 covers 15 residues. Germline loops: CDR1 SGHDT, CDR2 YYEEEE. With V trimmed by 4 bases and J by 7 bases, 10 bases remained unmatched. CDR3 loop: CASSLRQGHSEKLFF. CDR3 nucleotides: TGTGCCAGCAGCCTCAGACAGGGCCATTCTGAAAAACTGTTTTTT. Complete variable domain (other parts from reference TRBV5-6 and TRBJ1-4): DAGVTQSPTHLIKTRGQQVTLRCSPKSGHDTVSWYQQALGQGPQFIFQYYEEEERQRGNFPDRFSGHQFPNYSSELNVNALLLGDSALYLCASSLRQGHSEKLFFGSGTQLSVL.

The chain couples TRBV7-2 to TRBJ1-1; TRBD1 matches at 8 bases. The germline V gene encodes CDR1 SGHTA and CDR2 FQGNSA. The trim removed 4 bases at V and 4 bases at J, leaving 14 bases unmatched. This CDR3 has 17 amino acids. CDR3 amino acids: CASSSPVTDRGGTEAFF. As DNA, the CDR3 is TGTGCCAGCAGCTCACCCGTTACAGACAGGGGAGGCACTGAAGCTTTCTTT. The full variable domain, completed using reference TRBV7-2 and TRBJ1-1, is GAGVSQSPSNKVTEKGKDVELRCDPISGHTALYWYRQSLGQGLEFLIYFQGNSAPDKSGLPSDRFSAERTGGSVSTLTIQRTQQEDSAVYLCASSSPVTDRGGTEAFFGQGTRLTVV.

V usage is TRBV4-1 and J usage is TRBJ1-2, with TRBD1 matching over 11 bases. Trimming at V came to 0 bases and at J to 6 bases, leaving 6 bases not matched to a gene. The CDR3 is 16 amino acids. Germline loops: CDR1 MGHRA, CDR2 YSYEKL. CDR3 DNA sequence: TGCGCCAGCAGCCAAGATCCGCGGGACAGGGGGGATGGCTACACCTTC. Its translation: CASSQDPRDRGDGYTF.